The clone carrying this TCR beta chain was seen many times. This entry comes from a study of regulatory T cells in long-lasting Graves disease. The time point denotes: newly diagnosed GD, antithyroid drugs for less than 3 months. The TCR library used RNA extracted from PBMCs. The authors built TCR beta libraries using iRepertoire HTBI primers and Arm-PCR of CDR3 regions. Using its own MiXCR run on the multiplex PCR reads, TCRdb lists one record per CDR3 protein. This sample has a few hundred thousand distinct CDR3 sequences, with around 15% found just once. In addition, the sample was reused for a study of T cells in Graves' hyperthyroidism and ophthalmopathy. That paper notes: Patients counted as stable if ophthalmopathy did not develop within 18 months.

This clonotype originated in a man in his forties with Graves disease. The starting material was peripheral blood mononuclear cells (PBMCs), obtained at new diagnosis, from a patient treated with antithyroid drugs.

The DNA for the CDR3 is TGCGCCAGCAGCTTGGCCCAGGGACAGCAAGAGACCCAGTACTTC. It yields the protein CASSLAQGQQETQYF. V gene TRBV5-1 combines with J gene TRBJ2-5, with 7 nucleotides matching TRBD1. Germline lookup yields CDR1 SGHRS and CDR2 YFSETQ. Unmatched junction bases numbered 4, after V lost 0 bases and J lost 2 bases. The CDR3 is 15 residues long.